These 6 T cell receptor beta chains were all obtained from the same sample, sequenced in a study of identical twins. TCRdb reprocessed the 5' RACE reads with MiXCR, giving one entry per CDR3 protein. The sample carries about 490,000 distinct CDR3 sequences, roughly 15% recorded once. These data were also filed under a second study, of yellow fever vaccine responses in identical twins.

What was sequenced was CD4+ T cells sorted from blood. These receptors originate from a woman in her late teens or twenties in good health.

This clonotype was counted a single time. The gene calls are TRBV2 and TRBJ2-3; 11 bases line up with TRBD2. The CDR3 totals 13 residues. From germline, CDR1 is SNHLY and CDR2 FYNNEI. After removal of 6 bases from V and 9 bases from J, the junction contained 5 bases not matched to a gene. The CDR3 DNA reads as TGTGCCAGCAGAAAACTAGCGGGGGAGACGCAGTATTTT. Protein: CASRKLAGETQYF.

The V call is TRBV4-1, the J call TRBJ1-2, with D hard to call. The length of the CDR3 is 13 residues. V was pared by 3 bases and J by 8 bases, with 13 bases between. Germline V gives CDR1 MGHRA, CDR2 YSYEKL. DNA for the CDR3: TGCGCCAGCAGCCAGGAGGGTTTCGGCGGCTACACCTTC. Protein: CASSQEGFGGYTF.

This CDR3 reads CASSLGTSGEDTQYF. As DNA, the CDR3 is TGTGCCAGCAGCCTAGGGACTAGCGGAGAAGATACGCAGTATTTT. The V and J genes are TRBV4-2 and TRBJ2-3; 11 bases map to TRBD2. Trimming took 4 bases from V and 5 from J; bases not matched to a gene: 5. The CDR3 is 15 residues long. In germline, CDR1 is LGHNA, CDR2 YNFKEQ.

This clonotype was seen a few times. The chain links TRBV27 to TRBJ2-3; D is unclear. CDR1 and CDR2 from the germline V gene are MNHEY and SMNVEV (reference sequence). V gave up 4 bases and J gave up 1 base, with 6 bases separating them. The length of the CDR3 is 13 residues. This CDR3 reads CASSSTRTDTQYF. DNA of the CDR3: TGTGCCAGCAGTTCCACCCGCACAGATACGCAGTATTTT.

Only a few counts were recorded for this clonotype. The chain carries TRBV7-9 and TRBJ2-2, with 7 bases identical to TRBD1. The CDR3 runs 16 residues. With V trimmed by 4 bases and J by 1 base, 6 bases remained unmatched. CDR1 and CDR2 (germline): SEHNR, FQNEAQ (reference sequence). CDR3: CASSYTWTGNTGELFF. For the CDR3, the DNA is TGTGCCAGCAGCTATACCTGGACAGGGAACACCGGGGAGCTGTTTTTT.

This sequence joins TRBV5-1 and TRBJ2-5; D may correspond to TRBD1 or TRBD2 (5 bases each). Between the trimmed V and J ends, which lost 4 bases and 5 bases, there was a span of 12 bases. The CDR3 extends over 13 amino acids. Germline loops: CDR1 SGHRS, CDR2 YFSETQ. The CDR3 is CASSPWGSETQYF. Here the CDR3 DNA reads TGCGCCAGCAGCCCTTGGGGGAGCGAGACCCAGTACTTC. Complete variable domain (other parts from reference TRBV5-1 and TRBJ2-5): KAGVTQTPRYLIKTRGQQVTLSCSPISGHRSVSWYQQTPGQGLQFLFEYFSETQRNKGNFPGRFSGRQFSNSRSEMNVSTLELGDSALYLCASSPWGSETQYFGPGTRLLVL.